This T cell receptor beta chain was identified in a study of kidney transplant recipient with SARS-CoV-2 infection. Trimming took 10 bases from V and 6 from J; bases not matched to a gene: 5. CDR1 and CDR2 (germline): SGHDT, YYEEEE. The CDR3 sequence is 11 residues long. From the reads, TCRdb called clonotypes with MiXCR, one entry per CDR3 protein. The data show 200,000 to 300,000 distinct CDR3 sequences, with 25% to 35% seen just once and roughly 7% held by the top ten. The chain couples TRBV5-6 to TRBJ2-3; 7 nucleotides line up with TRBD1. The input for sequencing was a blood sample, taken at baseline and on roughly day 120 from a kidney transplant recipient. This clonotype originated in a male patient younger than 45 who had COVID-19 and was a kidney transplant recipient. The T cells may partly be graft donor cells. CDR3 residues: CAASRGDTQYF. The CDR3 bases are TGTGCCGCCTCCAGGGGGGATACGCAGTATTTT.